A selection of T cell receptor beta chains follows, all from one sample in a study of blood T cell repertoires in COVID-19. Libraries were prepared by immunoSEQ multiplex PCR; TCRdb keeps only in-frame clonotypes and omits some of them. The sample lists about 51,000 clones; approximately 86% were seen once. Sample: peripheral blood. The receptors derive from a man aged 55 to 70 with acute or convalescent COVID-19. Both conserved end residues are trimmed from each CDR3. Clone size is given for some rows only: seen once, a few or many times, or a class if the clone is expanded.

>TRBV6-2/TRBV6-3|TRBJ2-1|-
ASSRSGGPRYEQF
>TRBV6-1|TRBJ1-1|-
ASSEGFGWYTEAF
>TRBV23-1|TRBJ2-7|-
ASSQETRGLHEQY
>TRBV4-1|TRBJ2-1|-
ASSLLAFSYNEQF
>TRBV10-3|TRBJ1-5|-
AISEGIGTGGNQPQH
>TRBV7-9|TRBJ1-1|-
ASSSDRGPMNTEAF
>TRBV4-3|TRBJ2-3|-
ASSQGRGHTDTQY
>TRBV10-3|TRBJ2-3|-
AINDLAGGADTQY
>TRBV27|TRBJ1-1|few
ASSLSRGNTEAF
>TRBV2|TRBJ2-7|-
ASSLDPGLSYEQY
>TRBV7-9|TRBJ2-1|-
ASSFLGTGDYNEQF
>TRBV7-2|TRBJ2-5|-
ASSLELQETQY
>TRBV4-2|TRBJ2-7|-
ASSQRLAGDEQY